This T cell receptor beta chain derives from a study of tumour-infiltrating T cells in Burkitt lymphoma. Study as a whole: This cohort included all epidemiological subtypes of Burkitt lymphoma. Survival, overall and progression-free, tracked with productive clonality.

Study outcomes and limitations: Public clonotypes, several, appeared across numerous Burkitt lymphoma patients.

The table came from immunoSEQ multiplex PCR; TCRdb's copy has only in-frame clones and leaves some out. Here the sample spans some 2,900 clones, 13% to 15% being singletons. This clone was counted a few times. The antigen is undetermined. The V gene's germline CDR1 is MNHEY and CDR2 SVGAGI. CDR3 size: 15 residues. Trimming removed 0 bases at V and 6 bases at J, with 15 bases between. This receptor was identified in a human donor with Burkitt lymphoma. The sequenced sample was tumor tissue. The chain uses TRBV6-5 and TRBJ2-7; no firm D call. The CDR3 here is CASSYSGGSLSEQYF. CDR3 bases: TGTGCCAGCAGTTACTCGGGTGGTAGTTTAAGCGAGCAGTACTTC.